The sequence of this T cell receptor (beta chain) was determined in a study of cytomegalovirus exposure and HLA in healthy donors. Notes on the study in general: Available immune exposure information covered CMV serostatus only.

There were likely unrecorded immune exposures, though donors were nominally healthy when sampled. The study ran its PCR with 60 Vbeta and 13 Jbeta primers. Sequencing used immunoSEQ multiplex PCR; TCRdb keeps in-frame clones, though not all of them. The table shows about 140,000 clones, with 80% occurring only once. As regards this clone: Its target is unknown.

The CDR3 consists of 13 residues. V was clipped by 6 bases and J by 3 bases; unmatched bases: 3. CDR1 and CDR2 (germline): LNHDA, SQIVND (reference sequence). Sequenced input: PBMCs. The chain recombines TRBV19 with TRBJ1-2, with TRBD1 identical over 8 bases. The receptor comes from a male donor in good health and CMV-seropositive. The CDR3 is CASSTTGDYGYTF. CDR3 DNA: TGTGCCAGTAGCACGACAGGGGACTATGGCTACACCTTC.